These 13 T cell receptor beta chains originate from one sample sequenced in a study of T-cell memory formation after mild COVID-19. A single record per CDR3 protein comes from TCRdb applying MiXCR to the 5' RACE reads. The sample records around 90,000 distinct CDR3 sequences, about 15% being singletons. The specimen sequenced was PBMCs or a T cell subset sorted from them (not recorded which). These receptors all stem from a man between 18 and 35 years old who had mild COVID-19 (a few samples of this study predate the infection). Cell type and time point are not known.

This clonotype was seen many times. J is TRBJ1-2 and V is TRBV7-3, with 10 nucleotides matching TRBD1. CDR1 is SGHTA, CDR2 FQGTGA, per germline. J gave up 3 bases and V 3 bases, and 1 base lay outside the gene matches. This CDR3 is built from 14 residues. The CDR3, as DNA: TGTGCCAGCAGCTTTGGACAGGGGGACTATGGCTACACCTTC. It specifies CASSFGQGDYGYTF. Complete variable domain (other parts from reference TRBV7-3 and TRBJ1-2): GAGVSQTPSNKVTEKGKYVELRCDPISGHTALYWYRQSLGQGPEFLIYFQGTGAADDSGLPNDRFFAVRPEGSVSTLKIQRTERGDSAVYLCASSFGQGDYGYTFGSGTRLTVV.

CDR3 coding DNA: TGTGCCAGCAGCTTATCCCTTTCCACTGGGACAGGCAACACTGAAGCTTTCTTT. As protein: CASSLSLSTGTGNTEAFF. The J gene is TRBJ1-1, the V gene TRBV7-8; TRBD1 matches at 8 bases. V lost 2 bases and J lost 2; bases outside the gene matches: 13. The germline V gene encodes CDR1 SGHVS and CDR2 FQNEAQ. CDR3 size: 18 residues.

Only a few counts were recorded for this clonotype. The chain couples TRBV7-2 to TRBJ1-6, with TRBD1 matching 9 bases. V lost 3 bases to trimming and J lost 5 bases; unmatched junction nucleotides: 2. The CDR3 runs to 15 residues. Germline lookup yields CDR1 SGHTA and CDR2 FQGNSA. In nucleotides, the CDR3 is TGTGCCAGCAGCTTCGGGACAGGGCATAATTCACCCCTCCACTTT. Translated: CASSFGTGHNSPLHF.

The chain uses TRBV7-2 and TRBJ2-3, with 10 bases matching TRBD2. The junction had 6 bases not matched to a gene; V was cut back by 8 bases and J by 1 base. This CDR3 comprises 15 residues. Per germline, CDR1 SGHTA and CDR2 FQGNSA. CDR3 in amino acids: CASLSGGAGTDTQYF. For the CDR3, the DNA is TGTGCCAGCCTGAGCGGGGGGGCGGGCACAGATACGCAGTATTTT. The full variable domain, its missing parts supplied by reference TRBV7-2 and TRBJ2-3, is GAGVSQSPSNKVTEKGKDVELRCDPISGHTALYWYRQSLGQGLEFLIYFQGNSAPDKSGLPSDRFSAERTGGSVSTLTIQRTQQEDSAVYLCASLSGGAGTDTQYFGPGTRLTVL.

This clonotype was seen more than once but under ten times. This rearrangement joins TRBV6-2 or TRBV6-3 to TRBJ1-5, with TRBD1 identical over 8 bases. The CDR3 is 17 residues long. Germline CDR1 is MNHEY and CDR2 is SVGEGT. With V trimmed by 3 bases and J by 3 bases, 10 bases remained unmatched. The CDR3 DNA sequence: TGTGCCAGCAGTTATCGGCAGGGGGCACGAGACAATCAGCCCCAGCATTTT. It specifies CASSYRQGARDNQPQHF.

The chain has TRBV6-2 or TRBV6-3 and TRBJ2-7; weak D call: TRBD1 (6 bases). This CDR3 region has 14 residues. Trimming pared 7 bases from V and 3 bases from J, leaving 16 bases between. Germline CDR1 and CDR2: MNHEY and SVGEGT. CDR3 sequence: CASNHRDIHYEQYF. The DNA for the CDR3 is TGTGCCAGCAATCACCGGGACATTCACTACGAGCAGTACTTC.

At least ten counts were recorded for this clonotype. This chain's CDR3 is CASSYEGQGFEQFF. The CDR3 DNA reads as TGTGCCAGCAGTTACGAGGGACAGGGGTTTGAGCAGTTCTTC. The chain recombines TRBV6-5 with TRBJ2-1, with TRBD1 identical over 10 bases. Looked up from germline, CDR1 is MNHEY and CDR2 is SVGAGI. The CDR3 is 14 residues long. V lost 2 bases and J lost 9; bases outside the gene matches: 4.

The chain couples TRBV7-3 to TRBJ2-1; D uncertain. The germline gives CDR1 SGHTA, CDR2 FQGTGA. V lost 5 bases, J lost 8 bases, and 13 bases lay in between. The CDR3 is made up of 13 amino acids. CDR3 amino acids: CASSPLTSDEQFF. DNA for the CDR3: TGTGCCAGCAGCCCGCTTACCAGCGATGAGCAGTTCTTC. Together with reference TRBV7-3 and TRBJ2-1, the CDR3 gives the full variable domain: GAGVSQTPSNKVTEKGKYVELRCDPISGHTALYWYRQSLGQGPEFLIYFQGTGAADDSGLPNDRFFAVRPEGSVSTLKIQRTERGDSAVYLCASSPLTSDEQFFGPGTRLTVL.

This chain connects TRBV5-1 to TRBJ2-5, with 9 bases that match TRBD1. Germline V CDR1 and CDR2: SGHRS, YFSETQ. The CDR3 runs to 21 residues. J lost 0 bases, V lost 4 bases, and 22 bases had no gene match. CDR3 DNA: TGCGCCAGCAGCGATCGGACAGGGGATGATCGCCCCGCCCCGCACCAAGAGACCCAGTACTTC. Encoded protein: CASSDRTGDDRPAPHQETQYF.

V and J are TRBV27 and TRBJ2-2, with D maybe TRBD2 (6 bases). Trimming stripped 4 bases from V and 2 bases from J, with 11 bases between. CDR3 length: 15 residues. Germline V lookup: CDR1 MNHEY, CDR2 SMNVEV (reference sequence). CDR3 DNA: TGTGCCAGCAGTTCCGGGACTCTTAACACCGGGGAGCTGTTTTTT. Its translation is CASSSGTLNTGELFF.

This clonotype was detected many times. This sequence joins TRBV3-1 and TRBJ2-7; 8 positions match TRBD2. The V gene's germline CDR1 is LGHDT and CDR2 YNNKEL (reference sequence). V shed 0 bases, J shed 5 bases, and the junction held 9 bases outside the gene matches. The CDR3 spans 16 residues. CDR3 loop: CASSQDLGLEMHEQYF. The DNA of the CDR3 is TGTGCCAGCAGCCAAGATTTGGGACTAGAAATGCACGAGCAGTACTTC.

This chain uses TRBV20-1 with TRBJ1-6; D uncertain. The CDR3 has 11 residues. Germline loops: CDR1 DFQATT, CDR2 SNEGSKA (reference sequence). V was cut by 2 bases and J by 12 bases, with 8 bases left in between. CDR3 sequence: CSARRQIPLHF. The CDR3, as DNA: TGCAGTGCTAGAAGGCAGATACCCCTCCACTTT.

This clonotype was seen a few times. The chain couples TRBV6-5 to TRBJ2-1; D possibly corresponds to TRBD2 (5 bases). Looked up from germline, CDR1 is MNHEY and CDR2 is SVGAGI. The CDR3 spans 12 residues. V was cut by 10 bases and J by 2 bases, with 9 bases left in between. CDR3 residues: CATRGTYNEQFF. As DNA, the CDR3 is TGTGCCACCCGAGGGACCTACAATGAGCAGTTCTTC.